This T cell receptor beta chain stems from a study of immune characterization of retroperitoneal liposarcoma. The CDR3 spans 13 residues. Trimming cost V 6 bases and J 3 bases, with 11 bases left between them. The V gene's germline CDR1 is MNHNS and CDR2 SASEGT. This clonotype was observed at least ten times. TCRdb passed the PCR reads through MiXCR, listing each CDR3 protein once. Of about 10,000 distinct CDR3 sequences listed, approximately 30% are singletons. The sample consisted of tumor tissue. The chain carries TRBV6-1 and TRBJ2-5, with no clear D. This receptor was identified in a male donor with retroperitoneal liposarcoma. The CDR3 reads CASSYHIKETQYF. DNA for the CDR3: TGTGCCAGCAGCTACCATATCAAAGAGACCCAGTACTTC.